This T cell receptor beta chain came from a study of blood T cell repertoires in COVID-19. The Seattle site enrolled patients during active infection and followed them longitudinally. Using immunoSEQ multiplex PCR, the repertoire was profiled, and TCRdb retains in-frame clones only, with some absent. The sample comprises around 270,000 clones, more than 85% of which are singletons, and roughly 5.6% rests with the top ten. The sequencing input was peripheral blood. The sequence came from a woman aged 60 to 75 with COVID-19, enrolled during active disease.

The CDR3 loop is CASSPQGYGNTIYF. The DNA of the CDR3 is TGTGCCAGCAGTCCACAGGGGTACGGAAACACCATATATTTT. This chain connects TRBV28 to TRBJ1-3, with 7 bases lining up with TRBD1. The junction had 5 bases not matched to a gene; V was cut back by 5 bases and J by 4 bases. Germline CDR1 is MDHEN and CDR2 is SYDVKM. The CDR3 covers 14 residues.